The sequence of this TCR beta chain was determined in a study of breast tumors, draining lymph nodes, adjacent tissues. Whole-study results and caveats: Tumor TCR diversity was below lymph nodes but above nontumor tissue.

This clonotype was seen ten or more times. Its antigen is unidentified. The CDR3 has 13 amino acids. The J segment lost 3 bases and the V segment lost 7 bases, leaving 4 bases of the junction unmatched. CDR1 ENHRY and CDR2 SYGVKD come from the germline V gene. Breast cancer patients provided tissue from their axillary draining lymph nodes. TCRdb called the multiplex PCR reads again in MiXCR, with one record for every CDR3 protein. This table has 85,000 to 120,000 distinct CDR3 sequences, more than 30% appearing once. The chain has TRBV10-3 and TRBJ2-7; TRBD2 matches 9 bases. The TCR originated in a female donor with breast cancer. Some clones in this sample may be carry-over from other donors' samples. The sample comprised axillary lymph node tissue. In DNA form, the CDR3 reads TGTGCCATCACTCAGCGGGGGGACTACGAGCAGTACTTC. This translates into CAITQRGDYEQYF.